A single T cell receptor (beta chain) is shown here with its context. The sample holds one count of this clonotype. What antigen it recognizes has not been identified. Within one base of it there is no much larger clone, and no base qualities were kept. One read alone is a weak basis. Peripheral blood CD8+ and CD4+ T cells from healthy donors, Susac syndrome patients and multiple sclerosis patients were profiled by high-throughput TCR beta sequencing. The Susac syndrome patients fulfilled recently defined diagnostic criteria for either definite or probable disease. Bulk CD8+ and CD4+ T cells were purified by magnetic negative isolation, whereas CD8+ TEMRA cells were enriched by FACS. Blood was drawn into EDTA tubes, processed within 24 hours, and PBMCs were isolated by density gradient centrifugation. PBMCs intended for TCR sequencing were cryopreserved in liquid nitrogen and thawed later in a water bath at 37 degrees C. A purity of at least 90% was achieved for sorted or isolated CD4+, CD8+ and CD8+ TEMRA cells.

This entry belongs to a study of CD8 T cells in Susac syndrome (dated by TCRdb to the late 2010s). Notes on the research overall: Of the Susac syndrome patients who were sequenced, roughly 6 had clinically active disease and roughly 8 were in clinical remission. At blood withdrawal, Susac syndrome patients were therapy-naive, treated with corticosteroids (with IVIg additionally given to some), or treated with IVIg alone. Repertoire sequencing was used to test whether CD8+ T cell activation and differentiation in Susac syndrome was antigen driven. The study compared CD8+ T cell repertoire clonality among 12 healthy donors, roughly 14 Susac syndrome patients and 15 or so multiple sclerosis patients. What the work shows at the level of the full study, not this receptor alone: The TCR sequencing and HLA analysis was acknowledged to have included a relatively small number of individuals. Around 15 Susac-specific public clones were identified in the total CD8+ repertoire, and 5 or 6 Susac-specific public clones were identified in the CD8+ TEMRA repertoire. Susac syndrome CD8+ repertoires showed clonal expansion, highest in CD8+ TEMRA cells and greater in clinically active than remitting patients.

For this chain, trimming is 5 bases at the V end and 4 bases at the J end, and the number of junction bases without a gene match is 5. Looking up the germline V gene yields CDR1 MDHEN and CDR2 SYDVKM. The CDR3, cysteine through phenylalanine, is 15 amino acids long. This entry keeps only the CDR3 DNA: 45 bases, framed from base 1. RNA was extracted with the RNeasy kit and roughly 0.5 to 1 ug was reverse transcribed using random hexamers. TCR beta CDR3 regions were amplified with the immunoSEQ multiplex PCR assay covering 54 Vbeta and 13 Jbeta segments. Bias from PCR amplification was corrected by using a synthetic template baseline for primer optimization and for computational correction. The published analysis was carried out like this. Reads were assigned to V, D and J genes according to IMGT and analyzed in immunoSEQ Analyzer, with only productive sequences retained. Clonality was calculated as one minus the Shannon entropy normalized by log2 of the number of productive unique sequences. Public and private clones were assessed among the 100 most prevalent clones of each patient and control. Susac-specific clones were defined as absent from healthy and MS cohorts, 1052 published viral clones and other ImmuneACCESS disease sequences. The raw public reads went through TCRdb reprocessing: fastp at Q25, MiXCR clone calling, in-frame beta chains kept. When rows share a CDR3 protein, they turn into one entry using the most common DNA and genes. TCRdb's processing, not the authors' own work, is the source of the V and J calls. This sample lists some 120,000 distinct CDR3 sequences; around 94% were detected once. The leading ten clones occupy around 0.2% of the sample.

Sequenced input: CD8+ T cells from PBMCs. The chain is encoded by TRBV28 joined to TRBJ2-1, and TRBD1 matches 10 of the central bases. The sequence was collected from a human donor with Susac syndrome. The nucleotide sequence reads TGTGCCAGCAGTCCCGGACAGGGGGGATACAATGAGCAGTTCTTC. Its translation is CASSPGQGGYNEQFF.